This record covers a single T cell receptor beta chain. What it recognizes is unknown. This CDR3 comprises 17 residues. V dropped 6 bases and J dropped 0; count of bases not matched to a gene: 11. The V gene's germline CDR1 is MGHRA and CDR2 YSYEKL. The data are from a study of cytomegalovirus exposure and HLA in healthy donors. Study-wide findings and caveats: Productive rates of about 90% or about 30% were seen for most TCR beta V segments in an earlier analysis. Cytomegalovirus status, reportedly, was diagnosed with high specificity and sensitivity by the classifier. The study put under 200 TCR beta chains on its list as cytomegalovirus-associated.

At the time of sampling, donors were nominally healthy, though unrecorded immune exposures were likely. With 60 Vbeta and 13 Jbeta primers, the PCR was carried out. Libraries were prepared by immunoSEQ multiplex PCR; TCRdb keeps only in-frame clonotypes and omits some of them. The sample has around 190,000 clones; approximately 79% are singletons. The sequenced sample was PBMCs. The TCR was taken from a woman under 30 in good health and CMV-seronegative. The chain joins TRBV4-1 to TRBJ2-1, with TRBD2 matching 7 bases. CDR3 residues: CASREGAGRFSYNEQFF. Written as DNA, the CDR3 is TGCGCCAGCAGGGAGGGAGCGGGGAGGTTCTCCTACAATGAGCAGTTCTTC.